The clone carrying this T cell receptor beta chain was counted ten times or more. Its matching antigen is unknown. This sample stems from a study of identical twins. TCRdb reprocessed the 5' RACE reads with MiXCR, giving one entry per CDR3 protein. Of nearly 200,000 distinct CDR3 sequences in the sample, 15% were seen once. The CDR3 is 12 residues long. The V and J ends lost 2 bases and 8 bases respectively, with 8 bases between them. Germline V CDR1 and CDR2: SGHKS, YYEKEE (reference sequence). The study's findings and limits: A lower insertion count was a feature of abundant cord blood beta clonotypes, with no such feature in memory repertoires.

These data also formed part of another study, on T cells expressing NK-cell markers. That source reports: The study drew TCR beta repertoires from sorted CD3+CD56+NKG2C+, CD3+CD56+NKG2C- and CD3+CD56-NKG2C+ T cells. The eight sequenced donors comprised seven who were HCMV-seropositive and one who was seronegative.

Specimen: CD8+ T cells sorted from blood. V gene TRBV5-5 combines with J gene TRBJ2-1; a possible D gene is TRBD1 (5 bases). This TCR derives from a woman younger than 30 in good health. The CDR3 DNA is TGTGCCAGCAGCTTTAGGGGCGATGAGCAGTTCTTC. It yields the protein CASSFRGDEQFF. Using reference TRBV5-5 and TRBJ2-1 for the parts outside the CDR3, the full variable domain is DAGVTQSPTHLIKTRGQQVTLRCSPISGHKSVSWYQQVLGQGPQFIFQYYEKEERGRGNFPDRFSARQFPNYSSELNVNALLLGDSALYLCASSFRGDEQFFGPGTRLTVL.